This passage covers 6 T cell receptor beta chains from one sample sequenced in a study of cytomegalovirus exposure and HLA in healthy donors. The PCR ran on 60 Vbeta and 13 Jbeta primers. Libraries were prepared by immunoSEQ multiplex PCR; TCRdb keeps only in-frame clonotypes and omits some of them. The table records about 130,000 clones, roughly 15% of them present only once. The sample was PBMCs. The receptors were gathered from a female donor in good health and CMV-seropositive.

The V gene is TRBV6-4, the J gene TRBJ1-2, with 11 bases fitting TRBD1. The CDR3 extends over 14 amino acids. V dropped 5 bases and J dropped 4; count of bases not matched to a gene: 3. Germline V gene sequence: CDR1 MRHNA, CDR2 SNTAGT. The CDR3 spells CASSRTGGLYGYTF. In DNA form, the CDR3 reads TGTGCCAGCAGTCGGACAGGGGGCCTCTATGGCTACACCTTC.

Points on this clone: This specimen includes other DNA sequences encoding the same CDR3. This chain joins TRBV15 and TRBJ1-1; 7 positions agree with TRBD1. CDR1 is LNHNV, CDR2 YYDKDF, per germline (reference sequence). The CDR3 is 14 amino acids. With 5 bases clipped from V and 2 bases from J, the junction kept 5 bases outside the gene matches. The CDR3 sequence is CATSGNRGNTEAFF. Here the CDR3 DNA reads TGTGCCACCAGCGGAAACAGGGGAAACACTGAAGCTTTCTTT.

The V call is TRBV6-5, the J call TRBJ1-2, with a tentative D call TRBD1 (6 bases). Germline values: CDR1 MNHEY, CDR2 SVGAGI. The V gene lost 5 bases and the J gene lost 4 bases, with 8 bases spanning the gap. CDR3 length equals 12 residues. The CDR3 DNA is TGTGCCAGCAGTGGGGGGGCCTATGGCTACACCTTC. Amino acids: CASSGGAYGYTF.

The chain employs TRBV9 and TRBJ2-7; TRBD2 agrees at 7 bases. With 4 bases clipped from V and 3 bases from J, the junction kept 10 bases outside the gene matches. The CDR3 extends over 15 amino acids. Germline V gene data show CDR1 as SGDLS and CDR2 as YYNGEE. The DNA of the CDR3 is TGTGCCAGCAGCACCAGGACCGGGACTATCTACGAGCAGTACTTC. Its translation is CASSTRTGTIYEQYF.

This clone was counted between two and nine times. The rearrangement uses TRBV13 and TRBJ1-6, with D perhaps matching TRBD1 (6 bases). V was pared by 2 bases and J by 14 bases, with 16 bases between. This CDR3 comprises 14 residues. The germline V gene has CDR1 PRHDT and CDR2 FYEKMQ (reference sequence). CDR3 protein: CASSLRKAGETLHF. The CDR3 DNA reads TGTGCCAGCAGCTTACGGAAGGCAGGGGAGACCCTCCACTTT.

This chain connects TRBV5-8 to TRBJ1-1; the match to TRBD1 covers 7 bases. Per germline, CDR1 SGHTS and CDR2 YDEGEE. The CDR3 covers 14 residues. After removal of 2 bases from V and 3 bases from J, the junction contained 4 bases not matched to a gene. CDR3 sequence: CASSFGQGDTEAFF. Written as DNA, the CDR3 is TGTGCCAGCAGCTTCGGGCAGGGGGACACTGAAGCTTTCTTT.